Presented here are 10 T cell receptor beta chains from one specimen sequenced in a study of beta chain features in type 1 diabetes. The whole isolated RNA underwent reverse transcription, so sequencing captured expressed TCRB transcripts. Clones were sequenced by immunoSEQ multiplex PCR, and TCRdb holds only the in-frame ones, with some missing. The sample holds more than 350,000 clones, 10% to 12% seen once. Sequencing was done on a sample of naive CD4+ T cells from blood. The receptors originated from a woman under 30 in good health.

This clone came up a few times. J is TRBJ2-3 and V is TRBV5-6; tentative D call: TRBD1 (5 bases). CDR1 and CDR2 (germline): SGHDT, YYEEEE. V was clipped by 4 bases and J by 4 bases, with 13 bases between them. The CDR3 spans 14 residues. As DNA, the CDR3 is TGTGCCAGCAGCCTCAGGGTATCGGCAGATACGCAGTATTTT. Translating it yields CASSLRVSADTQYF.

This clone was seen only a few times. This chain uses TRBV7-2 with TRBJ1-2; tentative D call: TRBD1 (5 bases). The V gene lost 4 bases and the J gene lost 4 bases, with 16 bases spanning the gap. CDR1 is SGHTA, CDR2 FQGNSA, per germline. This CDR3 comprises 15 residues. The CDR3 DNA reads as TGTGCCAGCAGCTGGGAAAGGGGACGCGGCTATGGCTACACCTTC. It encodes CASSWERGRGYGYTF.

This clone was found once. The V and J genes are TRBV28 and TRBJ1-5; D unresolved. Germline V lookup: CDR1 MDHEN, CDR2 SYDVKM. This CDR3 comprises 14 residues. V shed 1 base and J shed 5 bases, with 9 bases lying between them. Written as DNA, the CDR3 is TGTGCCAGCAGTTTATCACCCACACATCAGCCCCAGCATTTT. Amino acids: CASSLSPTHQPQHF.

The chain has TRBV5-6 and TRBJ2-5; D remains unclear. From germline, CDR1 is SGHDT and CDR2 YYEEEE. The V end lost 1 base, the J end lost 3 bases, and 10 bases lay between the germline ends. This CDR3 comprises 14 residues. The DNA of the CDR3 is TGTGCCAGCAGCTTGACTGGCGGAGAAGAGACCCAGTACTTC. Its translation: CASSLTGGEETQYF.

This clone came up a few times. The chain combines TRBV4-2 with TRBJ2-5; 13 bases align to TRBD2. J gave up 3 bases and V 2 bases, and 3 bases lay outside the gene matches. Germline V gene lookup returns CDR1 LGHNA and CDR2 YNFKEQ. This CDR3 is built from 16 residues. The CDR3 sequence is CASSQSGLAGEETQYF. The CDR3 DNA reads TGTGCCAGCAGCCAATCAGGACTAGCGGGGGAAGAGACCCAGTACTTC.

V gene TRBV12-2 combines with J gene TRBJ1-5. TRBV12-2 counts as a pseudogene. This CDR3 contains 16 residues. The CDR3 loop is CASRLGAGRAGQPQHF. The CDR3 nucleotides are TGTGCAAGTCGCTTAGGCGCAGGGAGGGCCGGCCAGCCCCAGCATTTT.

This clone has just a few counts. The chain carries TRBV7-2 and TRBJ2-1; tentative D call: TRBD1 (6 bases). V lost 5 bases and J 8 bases, leaving 13 bases between the germline ends. There are 13 residues in the CDR3. Germline V gene sequence: CDR1 SGHTA, CDR2 FQGNSA. CDR3 DNA: TGTGCCAGCAGCCCAACAGGGTTCGATGAGCAGTTCTTC. Its protein is CASSPTGFDEQFF.

The V and J genes are TRBV28 and TRBJ2-1, with 8 bases identical to TRBD1. Looked up from germline, CDR1 is MDHEN and CDR2 is SYDVKM. CDR3 length: 15 residues. Trimming took 1 base from V and 4 from J; bases not matched to a gene: 3. In nucleotides, the CDR3 is TGTGCCAGCAGTTTATCAGGGGGCGGGTACAATGAGCAGTTCTTC. Translated, it gives CASSLSGGGYNEQFF.

This clone was seen more than once but under ten times. The J gene is TRBJ2-7, the V gene TRBV21-1; the table assigns TRBD1, which was not confirmed against the DNA. TRBV21-1 has pseudogene status. CDR3 size: 15 residues. CDR3 amino acids: CASSKPKDRAYEQYV. As DNA, the CDR3 is TGTGCCAGCAGCAAGCCTAAGGACAGGGCCTACGAGCAGTACGTC.

The chain employs TRBV7-8 and TRBJ2-6, with D perhaps TRBD2 (6 bases). V was pared by 11 bases and J by 2 bases, with 10 bases between. The CDR3 has 13 residues. The germline V gene encodes CDR1 SGHVS and CDR2 FQNEAQ. This CDR3 is CAGGFTGANVLTF. CDR3 bases: TGTGCCGGAGGGTTTACTGGGGCCAACGTCCTGACTTTC.